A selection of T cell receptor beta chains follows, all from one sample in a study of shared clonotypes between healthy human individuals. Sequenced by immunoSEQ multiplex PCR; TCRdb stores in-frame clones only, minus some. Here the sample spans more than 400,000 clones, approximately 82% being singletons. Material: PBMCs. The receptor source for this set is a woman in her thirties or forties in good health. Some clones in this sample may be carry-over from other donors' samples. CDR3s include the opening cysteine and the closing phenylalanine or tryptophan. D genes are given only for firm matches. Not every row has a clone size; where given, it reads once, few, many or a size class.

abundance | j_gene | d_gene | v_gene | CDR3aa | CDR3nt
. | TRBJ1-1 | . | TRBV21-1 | CARSVPNTEAFF | TGTGCCAGATCGGTCCCGAACACTGAAGCTTTCTTT
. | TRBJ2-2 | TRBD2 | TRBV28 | CASQGLAGVVGELFF | TGTGCCAGCCAGGGACTAGCTGGGGTGGTCGGGGAGCTGTTTTTT
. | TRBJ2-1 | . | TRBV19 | CASKQNLWYNEQFF | TGTGCCAGTAAGCAGAATCTGTGGTACAATGAGCAGTTCTTC
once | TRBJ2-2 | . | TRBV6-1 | CASSVEGQTGELFF | TGTGCCAGCAGTGTGGAGGGTCAGACCGGGGAGCTGTTTTTT
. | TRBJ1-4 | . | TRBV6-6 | CASSYNPPTNEKLFF | TGTGCCAGCAGTTACAACCCACCAACTAATGAAAAACTGTTTTTT
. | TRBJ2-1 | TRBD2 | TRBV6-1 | CASSATSGDYNEQFF | TGTGCCAGCAGTGCGACTAGCGGAGATTACAATGAGCAGTTCTTC
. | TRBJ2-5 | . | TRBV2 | CASIEGWSETQYF | TGTGCCAGCATCGAAGGTTGGTCGGAGACCCAGTACTTC
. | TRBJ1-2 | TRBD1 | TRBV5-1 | CASSWTGEAEGYTF | TGCGCCAGCAGCTGGACAGGGGAGGCGGAGGGCTACACCTTC
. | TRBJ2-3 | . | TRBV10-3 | CAISEEADTQYF | TGTGCCATCAGTGAGGAGGCAGATACGCAGTATTTT
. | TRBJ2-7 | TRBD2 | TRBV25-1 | CASSEYGTSGKYEQYF | TGTGCCAGCAGTGAATACGGGACTAGCGGGAAGTACGAGCAGTACTTC
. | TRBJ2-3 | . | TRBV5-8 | CASSQSGSTDTQYF | TGTGCCAGCAGCCAAAGCGGTAGCACAGATACGCAGTATTTT
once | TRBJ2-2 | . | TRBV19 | CASRFLGNTGELFF | TGTGCCAGTAGATTTCTTGGGAACACCGGGGAGCTGTTTTTT
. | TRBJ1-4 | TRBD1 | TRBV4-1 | CASSLRTGAMSNEKLFF | TGCGCCAGCAGCCTCCGGACAGGGGCCATGTCTAATGAAAAACTGTTTTTT
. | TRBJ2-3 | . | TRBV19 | CASQGSASYWDTQYF | TGTGCCAGTCAGGGCTCGGCCTCTTACTGGGATACGCAGTATTTT
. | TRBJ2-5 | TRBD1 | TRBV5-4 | CATVTRDRGRETQYF | TGTGCCACCGTCACGCGGGACAGGGGGAGAGAGACCCAGTACTTC
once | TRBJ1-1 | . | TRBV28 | CASSLVARVNTEAFF | TGTGCCAGCAGTTTAGTGGCTAGGGTGAACACTGAAGCTTTCTTT
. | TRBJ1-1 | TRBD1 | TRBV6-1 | CASSDRTGNTEAFF | TGTGCCAGCAGTGACAGGACAGGGAACACTGAAGCTTTCTTT
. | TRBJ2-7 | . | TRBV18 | CASSPNLGQQFYEQYF | TGTGCCAGCTCCCCTAACCTAGGACAGCAGTTCTACGAGCAGTACTTC
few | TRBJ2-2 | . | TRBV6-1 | CASRQGGAETGELFF | TGTGCCAGCAGGCAAGGAGGGGCGGAGACCGGGGAGCTGTTTTTT
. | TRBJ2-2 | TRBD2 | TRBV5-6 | CASSLLAGDRGELFF | TGTGCCAGCAGCTTACTAGCGGGAGACAGGGGGGAGCTGTTTTTT
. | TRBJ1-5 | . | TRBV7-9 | CASSLGGGVAQPQHF | TGTGCCAGCAGCTTAGGAGGTGGGGTCGCACAGCCCCAGCATTTT
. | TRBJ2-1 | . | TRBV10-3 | CAISDVGGETGDNEQFF | TGTGCCATCAGTGATGTTGGGGGGGAGACAGGAGACAATGAGCAGTTCTTC
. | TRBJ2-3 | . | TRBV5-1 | CASSLEPGIQDTQYF | TGCGCCAGCAGCTTGGAGCCGGGAATCCAAGATACGCAGTATTTT
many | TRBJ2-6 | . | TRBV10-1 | CASSESRGSGANVLTF | TGCGCCAGCAGTGAGTCGAGGGGCTCTGGGGCCAACGTCCTGACTTTC
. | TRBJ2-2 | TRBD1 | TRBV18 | CASSSGQSNTGELFF | TGTGCCAGCTCATCGGGACAGTCGAACACCGGGGAGCTGTTTTTT
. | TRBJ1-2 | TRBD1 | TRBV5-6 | CASSLRQGPTRGGYTF | TGTGCCAGCAGCCTAAGACAGGGGCCAACGCGGGGCGGCTACACCTTC
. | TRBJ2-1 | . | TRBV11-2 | CASSSGAYNEQFF | TGTGCCAGCAGCTCGGGTGCCTACAATGAGCAGTTCTTC
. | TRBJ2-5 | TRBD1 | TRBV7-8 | CASSETGTGGVISETQYF | TGTGCCAGCAGCGAAACCGGGACAGGGGGCGTTATTTCGGAGACCCAGTACTTC
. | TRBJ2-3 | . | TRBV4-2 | CASSQVEGSGTDTQYF | TGTGCCAGCAGCCAAGTTGAGGGATCGGGCACAGATACGCAGTATTTT
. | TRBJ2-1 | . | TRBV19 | CASRGLGIYEQFF | TGTGCCAGTAGGGGCCTAGGGATCTATGAGCAGTTCTTC
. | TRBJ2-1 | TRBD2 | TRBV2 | CASRELAGSYNEQFF | TGTGCCAGCAGGGAGCTAGCGGGAAGCTACAATGAGCAGTTCTTC
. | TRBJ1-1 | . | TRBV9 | CASSLTLNTEAFF | TGTGCCAGCAGCCTTACCCTGAACACTGAAGCTTTCTTT
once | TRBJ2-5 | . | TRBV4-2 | CASSQGGHPGETQYF | TGTGCCAGCAGCCAAGGAGGCCACCCGGGGGAGACCCAGTACTTC